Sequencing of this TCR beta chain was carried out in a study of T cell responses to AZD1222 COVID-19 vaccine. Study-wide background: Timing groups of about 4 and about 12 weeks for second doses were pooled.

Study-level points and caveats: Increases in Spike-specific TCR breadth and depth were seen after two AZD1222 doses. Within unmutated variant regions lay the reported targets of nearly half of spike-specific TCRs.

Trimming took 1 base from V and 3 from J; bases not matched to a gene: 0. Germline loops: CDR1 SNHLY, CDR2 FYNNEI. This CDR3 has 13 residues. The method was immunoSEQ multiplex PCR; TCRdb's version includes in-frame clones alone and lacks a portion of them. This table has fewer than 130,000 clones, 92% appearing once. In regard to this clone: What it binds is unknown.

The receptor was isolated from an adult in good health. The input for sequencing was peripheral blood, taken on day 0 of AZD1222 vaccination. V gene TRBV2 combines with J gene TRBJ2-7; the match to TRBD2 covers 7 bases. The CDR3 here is CASSEGGSYEQYF. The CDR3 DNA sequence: TGTGCCAGCAGTGAAGGCGGGAGCTACGAGCAGTACTTC. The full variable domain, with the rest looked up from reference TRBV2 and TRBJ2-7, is EPEVTQTPSHQVTQMGQEVILRCVPISNHLYFYWYRQILGQKVEFLVSFYNNEISEKSEIFDDQFSVERPDGSNFTLKIRSTKLEDSAMYFCASSEGGSYEQYFGPGTRLTVT.